This is a list of T cell receptor beta chains from one sample in a study of T cell responses to AZD1222 COVID-19 vaccine. Sequencing used immunoSEQ multiplex PCR; TCRdb keeps in-frame clones, though not all of them. Of about 92,000 clones listed, approximately 85% are singletons. Sequencing used peripheral blood, obtained on day 0 of AZD1222 vaccination. The receptors derive from an adult in good health. Each CDR3 is given without its conserved first and last residue. Each record gives: J gene, D gene, V gene, CDR3 protein. D genes are given only for firm matches.

j_gene: TRBJ2-3; d_gene: NA; v_gene: TRBV5-5; CDR3aa: ASSPTGWESTDTQY
j_gene: TRBJ1-1; d_gene: NA; v_gene: TRBV5-1; CDR3aa: ASSGSRDTTQEAF
j_gene: TRBJ2-1; d_gene: NA; v_gene: TRBV5-1; CDR3aa: ASSLGQVNEQF
j_gene: TRBJ2-2; d_gene: NA; v_gene: TRBV7-3; CDR3aa: ASSQQGGELF
j_gene: TRBJ1-6; d_gene: NA; v_gene: TRBV27; CDR3aa: ASSLGRESSYNSPLH
j_gene: TRBJ1-3; d_gene: NA; v_gene: TRBV28; CDR3aa: ASSFGISGNTIY
j_gene: TRBJ2-7; d_gene: TRBD2; v_gene: TRBV14; CDR3aa: ASSPTTSRRISHEQY
j_gene: TRBJ1-2; d_gene: TRBD1; v_gene: TRBV6-6; CDR3aa: ASSYPPKGAIYGYT
j_gene: TRBJ2-7; d_gene: NA; v_gene: TRBV18; CDR3aa: ASSPPREAAGAEQY
j_gene: TRBJ2-5; d_gene: TRBD2; v_gene: TRBV7-9; CDR3aa: ASSVGSGGMLETQY
j_gene: TRBJ2-7; d_gene: NA; v_gene: TRBV2; CDR3aa: ARTSGIEQY
j_gene: TRBJ2-3; d_gene: NA; v_gene: TRBV6-5; CDR3aa: ASSPDRNTQY
j_gene: TRBJ2-3; d_gene: TRBD2; v_gene: TRBV4-2; CDR3aa: ASSQDGAGGPTDTQY
j_gene: TRBJ1-1; d_gene: TRBD1; v_gene: TRBV19; CDR3aa: ASRQGLSTEAF
j_gene: TRBJ2-1; d_gene: TRBD1; v_gene: TRBV19; CDR3aa: ASSTSGTGLSLSYNEQF
j_gene: TRBJ2-1; d_gene: TRBD2; v_gene: TRBV5-4; CDR3aa: ASSPSGVSYNEQF
j_gene: TRBJ2-1; d_gene: NA; v_gene: TRBV7-2; CDR3aa: ASSLGDTYNEQF
j_gene: TRBJ2-1; d_gene: NA; v_gene: TRBV11-2; CDR3aa: ASSLRYASYNEQF
j_gene: TRBJ1-6; d_gene: NA; v_gene: TRBV20-1; CDR3aa: SASGFESSYNSPLH
j_gene: TRBJ2-2; d_gene: TRBD1; v_gene: TRBV29-1; CDR3aa: SVAGQSLNTGELF
j_gene: TRBJ2-5; d_gene: TRBD2; v_gene: TRBV4-2; CDR3aa: ASSQGTSGGETQY
j_gene: TRBJ1-6; d_gene: NA; v_gene: TRBV5-1; CDR3aa: ASSSGTLESPLH